This entry describes one TCR beta chain. The data were taken from a study of identical twins. Germline lookup yields CDR1 SGHTA and CDR2 FQGNSA. V shed 2 bases and J shed 2 bases, with 12 bases lying between them. The CDR3 is 16 amino acids. TCRdb fed the 5' RACE reads into MiXCR, producing one record per CDR3 protein. This sample has a few hundred thousand distinct CDR3 sequences; 9.5% to 10% occur once, and the top ten carry roughly 3%. These data were also reused for a study on yellow fever vaccine responses in identical twins. That source adds: Vaccine-induced T cell responses in twins were reportedly observed to appear partly convergent, partly personalized.

The specimen was PBMCs. This rearrangement joins TRBV7-2 to TRBJ2-2; D is possibly TRBD1 (6 bases). The clonotype originates from a young woman in good health. Here the CDR3 reads CASSLIQGYNTGELFF. The CDR3 bases are TGTGCCAGCAGCTTAATACAGGGTTATAACACCGGGGAGCTGTTTTTT.